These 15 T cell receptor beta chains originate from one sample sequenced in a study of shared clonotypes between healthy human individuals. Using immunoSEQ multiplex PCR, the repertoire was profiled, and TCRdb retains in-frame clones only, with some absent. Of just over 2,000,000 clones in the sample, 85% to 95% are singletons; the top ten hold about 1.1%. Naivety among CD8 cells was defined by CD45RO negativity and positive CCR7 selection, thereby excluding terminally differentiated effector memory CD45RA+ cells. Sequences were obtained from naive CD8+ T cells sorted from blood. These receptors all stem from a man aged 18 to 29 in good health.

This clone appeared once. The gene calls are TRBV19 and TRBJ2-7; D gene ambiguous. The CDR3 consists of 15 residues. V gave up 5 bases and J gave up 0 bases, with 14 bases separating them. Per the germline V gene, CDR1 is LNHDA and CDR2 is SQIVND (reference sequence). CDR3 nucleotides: TGTGCCAGTAGTCCCGGAGCATATAGCTCCTACGAGCAGTACTTC. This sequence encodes CASSPGAYSSYEQYF.

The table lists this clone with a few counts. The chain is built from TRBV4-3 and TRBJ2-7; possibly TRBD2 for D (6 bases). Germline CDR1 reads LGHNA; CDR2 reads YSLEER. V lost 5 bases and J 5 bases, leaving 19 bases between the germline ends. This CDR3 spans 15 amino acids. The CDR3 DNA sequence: TGCGCCAGCAGCTCTGGGACTGCCCTCGGGGACGAGCAGTACTTC. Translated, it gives CASSSGTALGDEQYF.

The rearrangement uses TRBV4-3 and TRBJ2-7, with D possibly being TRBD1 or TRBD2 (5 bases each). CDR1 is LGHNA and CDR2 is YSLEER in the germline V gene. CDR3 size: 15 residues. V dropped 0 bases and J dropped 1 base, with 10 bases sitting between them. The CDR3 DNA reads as TGCGCCAGCAGCCAAGATGGGACCAAGTCCTACGAGCAGTACTTC. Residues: CASSQDGTKSYEQYF.

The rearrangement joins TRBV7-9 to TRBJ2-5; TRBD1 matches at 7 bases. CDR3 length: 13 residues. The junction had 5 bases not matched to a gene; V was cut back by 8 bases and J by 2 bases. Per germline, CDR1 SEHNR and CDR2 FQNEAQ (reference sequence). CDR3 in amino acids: CASEFRGQETQYF. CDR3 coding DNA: TGTGCCAGCGAGTTCAGGGGGCAAGAGACCCAGTACTTC.

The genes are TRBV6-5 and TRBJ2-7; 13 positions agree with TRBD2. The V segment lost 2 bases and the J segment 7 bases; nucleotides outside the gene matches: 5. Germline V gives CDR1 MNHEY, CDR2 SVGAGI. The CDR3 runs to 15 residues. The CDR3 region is CASSYGLAGVGEQYF. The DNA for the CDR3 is TGTGCCAGCAGTTACGGACTAGCGGGAGTGGGTGAGCAGTACTTC.

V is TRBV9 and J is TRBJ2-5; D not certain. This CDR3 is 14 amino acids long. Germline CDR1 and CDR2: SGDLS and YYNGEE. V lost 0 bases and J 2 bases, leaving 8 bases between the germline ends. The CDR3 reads CASSVEIAQETQYF. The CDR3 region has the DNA TGTGCCAGCAGCGTAGAAATTGCACAAGAGACCCAGTACTTC.

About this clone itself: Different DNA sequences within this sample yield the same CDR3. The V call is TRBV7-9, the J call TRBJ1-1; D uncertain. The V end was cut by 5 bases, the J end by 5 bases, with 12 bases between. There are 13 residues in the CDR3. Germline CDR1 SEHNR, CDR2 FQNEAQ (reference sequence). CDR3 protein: CASSPLVGTEAFF. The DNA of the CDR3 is TGTGCCAGCAGCCCCCTAGTTGGTACTGAAGCTTTCTTT.

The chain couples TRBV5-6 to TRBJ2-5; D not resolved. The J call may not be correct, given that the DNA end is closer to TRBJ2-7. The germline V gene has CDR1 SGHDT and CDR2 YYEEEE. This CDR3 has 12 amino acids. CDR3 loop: CASSLSGYEQYF. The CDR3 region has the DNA TGTGCCAGCAGCCTATCTGGCTACGAGCAGTACTTC.

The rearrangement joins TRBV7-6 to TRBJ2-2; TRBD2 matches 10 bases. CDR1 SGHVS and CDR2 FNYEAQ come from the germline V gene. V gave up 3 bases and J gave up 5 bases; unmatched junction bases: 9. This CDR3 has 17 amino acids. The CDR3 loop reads CASSFVAGGLGTGELFF. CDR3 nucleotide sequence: TGTGCCAGCAGCTTCGTAGCGGGGGGCCTCGGTACCGGGGAGCTGTTTTTT.

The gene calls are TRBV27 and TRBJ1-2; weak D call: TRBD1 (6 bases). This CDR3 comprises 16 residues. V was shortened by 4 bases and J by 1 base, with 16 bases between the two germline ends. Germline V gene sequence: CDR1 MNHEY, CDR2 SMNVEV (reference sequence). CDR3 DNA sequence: TGTGCCAGCAGTTACAGTTCAGGGGAGCATAACTATGGCTACACCTTC. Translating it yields CASSYSSGEHNYGYTF.

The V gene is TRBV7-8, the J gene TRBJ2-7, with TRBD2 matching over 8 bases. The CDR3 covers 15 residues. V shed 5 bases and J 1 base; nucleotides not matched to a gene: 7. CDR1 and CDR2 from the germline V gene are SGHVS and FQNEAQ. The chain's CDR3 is CASSPTLAVSYEQYF. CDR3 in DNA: TGTGCCAGCAGCCCCACACTAGCGGTTTCCTACGAGCAGTACTTC.

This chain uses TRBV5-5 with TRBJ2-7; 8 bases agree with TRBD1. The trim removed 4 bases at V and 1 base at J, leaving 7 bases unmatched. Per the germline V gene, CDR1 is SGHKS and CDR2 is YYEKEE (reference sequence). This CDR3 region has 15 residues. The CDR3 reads CASSRRTGPSYEQYF. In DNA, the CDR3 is TGTGCCAGCAGCCGTAGGACAGGGCCATCCTACGAGCAGTACTTC.

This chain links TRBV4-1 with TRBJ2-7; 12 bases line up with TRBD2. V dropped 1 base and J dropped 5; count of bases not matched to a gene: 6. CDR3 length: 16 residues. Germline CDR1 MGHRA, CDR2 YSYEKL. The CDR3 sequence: CASSQATSGSFHEQYF. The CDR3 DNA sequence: TGCGCCAGCAGCCAAGCGACTAGCGGGAGTTTCCACGAGCAGTACTTC.

The CDR3 nucleotides are TGTGCCAGCAGCATGGTTGGGGGCAACTATGGCTACACCTTC. The encoded protein is CASSMVGGNYGYTF. This chain connects TRBV27 to TRBJ1-2; maybe TRBD1 (6 bases). The CDR3 contains 14 residues. The V and J ends lost 6 bases and 2 bases respectively, with 13 bases between them. Germline V lookup: CDR1 MNHEY, CDR2 SMNVEV (reference sequence).

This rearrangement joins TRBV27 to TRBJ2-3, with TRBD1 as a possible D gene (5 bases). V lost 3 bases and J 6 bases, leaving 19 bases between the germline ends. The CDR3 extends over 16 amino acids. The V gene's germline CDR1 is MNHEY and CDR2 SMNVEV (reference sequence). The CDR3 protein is CASSFRKGLSGDTQYF. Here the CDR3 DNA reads TGTGCCAGCAGTTTCCGAAAGGGGCTATCGGGCGATACGCAGTATTTT.